This passage covers 30 T cell receptor beta chains from one sample sequenced in a study of blood T cell repertoires in COVID-19. Clones were read by immunoSEQ multiplex PCR, and TCRdb kept only the in-frame ones, dropping some. The sample includes about 400,000 clones, around 90% seen only once; the top ten take more than 2%. Material: PBMCs or T cells enriched from blood (not recorded which). These receptors originate from a woman aged 40 to 55 with acute COVID-19.

The chain employs TRBV6-5 and TRBJ2-3, with D hard to call. The CDR3 runs 11 residues. CDR1 and CDR2 from the germline V gene are MNHEY and SVGAGI. The V end was cut by 6 bases, the J end by 7 bases, with 8 bases between. The CDR3 loop reads CASRKQYTQYF. CDR3 in DNA: TGTGCCAGCAGGAAACAGTATACGCAGTATTTT.

Here the CDR3 DNA reads TGCGCCAGCAGTCATTGGAGAAAGTGGCAGCCCCAGCATTTT. It yields the protein CASSHWRKWQPQHF. The chain combines TRBV23-1 with TRBJ1-5; D is unresolved. TRBV23-1 is identified as an open reading frame with a role that is uncertain. There are 14 residues in the CDR3. Trimming shortened V by 3 bases and J by 7 bases, and 13 bases separated the two germline ends.

The rearrangement joins TRBV3-1 (or the pseudogene TRBV3-2) to TRBJ2-1; 14 bases are shared with TRBD2. Germline CDR1 and CDR2: LGHDT and YNNKEL (reference sequence). V gave up 3 bases and J gave up 12 bases; unmatched junction bases: 10. The CDR3 has 16 residues. CDR3 loop: CASSHTRRGLAGGQFF. Written as DNA, the CDR3 is TGTGCCAGCAGCCACACACGACGCGGACTAGCGGGGGGGCAGTTCTTC.

This rearrangement joins TRBV30 to TRBJ1-2; D remains unclear. The CDR3 runs to 11 residues. Trimming cost V 0 bases and J 6 bases, with 5 bases left between them. Germline V lookup: CDR1 GTSNPN, CDR2 SVGIG (reference sequence). CDR3 nucleotides: TGTGCCTGGAGTGTTGTCGATGGCTACACCTTC. This codes for CAWSVVDGYTF.

This clone was detected only once. The V gene is TRBV5-4, the J gene TRBJ1-3, with 7 nucleotides matching TRBD1. Germline CDR1 SGHNT, CDR2 YYREEE (reference sequence). The CDR3 contains 15 residues. The V and J ends lost 3 bases and 0 bases, in that order; junction bases with no gene match: 3. In DNA, the CDR3 is TGTGCCAGCAGCTCGGACAGGAGCTCTGGAAACACCATATATTTT. Residues: CASSSDRSSGNTIYF.

The chain uses TRBV6-5 and TRBJ1-1, with D tentatively TRBD1 (6 bases). In germline, CDR1 is MNHEY, CDR2 SVGAGI. V lost 4 bases to trimming and J lost 0 bases, with 12 bases between them. The CDR3 runs to 15 residues. The CDR3 loop reads CASSLNRVLNTEAFF. The CDR3 DNA reads as TGTGCCAGCAGTTTAAACAGGGTATTGAACACTGAAGCTTTCTTT.

The V gene is TRBV2, the J gene TRBJ2-7, with D possibly being TRBD2 (5 bases). In germline, CDR1 is SNHLY, CDR2 FYNNEI. The CDR3 has 12 amino acids. Deletions cut 4 bases from V and 7 bases from J, with 11 bases between. The CDR3 spells CASSAETGEQYF. CDR3 in DNA: TGTGCCAGCAGTGCAGAGACGGGGGAGCAGTACTTC. The full variable domain, in which reference TRBV2 and TRBJ2-7 provide the parts outside the CDR3, is EPEVTQTPSHQVTQMGQEVILRCVPISNHLYFYWYRQILGQKVEFLVSFYNNEISEKSEIFDDQFSVERPDGSNFTLKIRSTKLEDSAMYFCASSAETGEQYFGPGTRLTVT.

V gene TRBV29-1 combines with J gene TRBJ2-7; no firm D call. V was trimmed by 4 bases and J by 5 bases, leaving 15 bases between them. This CDR3 is built from 13 residues. The V gene's germline CDR1 is SQVTM and CDR2 ANQGSEA. The CDR3 DNA reads as TGCAGCGTTGCCCCTGGCAGAATACACGAGCAGTACTTC. As protein: CSVAPGRIHEQYF.

J is TRBJ2-1 and V is TRBV24-1; D gene uncertain. Germline values: CDR1 KGHDR, CDR2 SFDVKD. The V end was cut by 9 bases, the J end by 3 bases, with 11 bases between. There are 13 residues in the CDR3. CDR3 in DNA: TGTGCCACCCAGTCAACCCTCTACAATGAGCAGTTCTTC. Its translation is CATQSTLYNEQFF.

The DNA for the CDR3 is TGTGCCAGCAGCTTAAGAGGGACAGGGACCTACGAGCAGTACTTC. Its translation is CASSLRGTGTYEQYF. This rearrangement joins TRBV7-8 to TRBJ2-7; 9 bases map to TRBD1. The germline V gene encodes CDR1 SGHVS and CDR2 FQNEAQ. V dropped 2 bases and J dropped 2; count of bases not matched to a gene: 4. This CDR3 region has 15 residues.

The CDR3 coding sequence is TGTGCCAGCTCACATGACAGTATCTCTGGAAACACCATATATTTT. It codes for CASSHDSISGNTIYF. The chain combines TRBV18 with TRBJ1-3; tentatively, D is TRBD1 (5 bases). The CDR3 sequence is 15 residues long. The germline V gene has CDR1 KGHSH and CDR2 LQKENI. Trimming stripped 4 bases from V and 0 bases from J, with 10 bases between.

The genes are TRBV6-5 and TRBJ2-7; 11 bases align to TRBD2. The CDR3 runs 15 residues. Germline-derived CDR1 and CDR2 are MNHEY and SVGAGI. Trimming at V came to 7 bases and at J to 5 bases, leaving 10 bases not matched to a gene. The DNA for the CDR3 is TGTGCCAGCAATCCCCCTAGCGGGGGGAAGGACGAGCAGTACTTC. This codes for CASNPPSGGKDEQYF.

J is TRBJ1-1 and V is TRBV18, with 10 bases aligning to TRBD1. Germline V gene lookup returns CDR1 KGHSH and CDR2 LQKENI. The J segment lost 5 bases and the V segment lost 3 bases, leaving 12 bases of the junction unmatched. The CDR3 contains 17 residues. The CDR3 region has the DNA TGTGCCAGCTCACCCGTGACAGGGGGCGGAAAGGGGACTGAAGCTTTCTTT. Translating it yields CASSPVTGGGKGTEAFF.

The chain is built from TRBV14 and TRBJ2-7, with 8 bases lining up with TRBD1. The CDR3 runs 14 residues. CDR1 SGHDN and CDR2 FVKESK come from the germline V gene. Trimming took 4 bases from V and 4 from J; bases not matched to a gene: 6. CDR3 loop: CASSPGTGAYEQYF. CDR3 nucleotide sequence: TGTGCCAGCAGCCCCGGGACAGGAGCTTACGAGCAGTACTTC.

The chain recombines TRBV10-3 with TRBJ2-1; D is perhaps TRBD2 (5 bases). V lost 3 bases and J 7 bases, leaving 16 bases between the germline ends. Germline V gives CDR1 ENHRY, CDR2 SYGVKD. The CDR3 loop spans 15 amino acids. The CDR3: CAISELLGTQNEQFF. Here the CDR3 DNA reads TGTGCCATCAGTGAATTACTAGGAACACAGAATGAGCAGTTCTTC.

This clone was recorded only once. This chain links TRBV7-6 with TRBJ2-7; TRBD1 aligns across 7 bases. Germline CDR1 is SGHVS and CDR2 is FNYEAQ. The CDR3 is 15 residues long. V lost 1 base to trimming and J lost 3 bases; unmatched junction nucleotides: 6. Written as DNA, the CDR3 is TGTGCCAGCAGCTTAGATATGGGACAGTACTACGAGCAGTACTTC. Translating gives CASSLDMGQYYEQYF.

The chain is built from TRBV4-1 and TRBJ1-6; 8 bases are shared with TRBD1. The CDR3 has 17 amino acids. V trimming: 3 bases; J trimming: 8 bases; junction bases outside the gene matches: 12. CDR1 is MGHRA and CDR2 is YSYEKL in the germline V gene. The CDR3 DNA reads TGCGCCAGCAGCCAGCGAACAACAGGGGGTAGAGATTCACCCCTCCACTTT. Its protein product is CASSQRTTGGRDSPLHF.

The chain carries TRBV19 and TRBJ2-7; tentative D call: TRBD2 (5 bases). The V end was cut by 4 bases, the J end by 6 bases, with 13 bases between. CDR3 size: 13 residues. The V gene's germline CDR1 is LNHDA and CDR2 SQIVND (reference sequence). CDR3 in amino acids: CASSTRTSSEQYF. As DNA, the CDR3 is TGTGCCAGTAGTACGCGTACTAGTTCCGAGCAGTACTTC.

V and J are TRBV4-1 and TRBJ2-7; D gene ambiguous. CDR3 size: 14 residues. V gave up 2 bases and J gave up 2 bases, with 10 bases separating them. CDR1 and CDR2 from the germline V gene are MGHRA and YSYEKL. Here the CDR3 reads CASSQLSNPYEQYF. Here the CDR3 DNA reads TGCGCCAGCAGCCAACTAAGCAATCCCTACGAGCAGTACTTC.

The chain joins TRBV19 to TRBJ2-3; TRBD2 aligns across 10 bases. Trimming cost V 9 bases and J 5 bases; bases outside gene matches: 14. The CDR3 is 16 amino acids. Per germline, CDR1 LNHDA and CDR2 SQIVND (reference sequence). The CDR3 coding sequence is TGTGCCAGCGAGCCCCAGCGGGGGGGCCGAGGAGATACGCAGTATTTT. Amino acid sequence: CASEPQRGGRGDTQYF.

The J gene is TRBJ2-3, the V gene TRBV3-1 (or the pseudogene TRBV3-2); D gene ambiguous. The germline CDR1 and CDR2 sequences are LGHDT and YNNKEL (reference sequence). V lost 1 base, J lost 3 bases, and 11 bases lay in between. The CDR3 extends over 15 amino acids. CDR3 DNA: TGTGCCAGCAGCCAAGTATCCCACGGGACAGATACGCAGTATTTT. It specifies CASSQVSHGTDTQYF.

The genes are TRBV19 and TRBJ2-7, with 11 bases matching TRBD1. CDR3 length: 13 residues. V shed 5 bases, J shed 5 bases, and the junction held 2 bases outside the gene matches. Germline values: CDR1 LNHDA, CDR2 SQIVND (reference sequence). The CDR3 here is CASSRTGGDEQYF. CDR3 nucleotides: TGTGCCAGTAGTCGGACAGGGGGCGACGAGCAGTACTTC.

The chain carries TRBV7-2 and TRBJ2-7; perhaps TRBD2 as D (6 bases). CDR1 and CDR2 from the germline V gene are SGHTA and FQGNSA. Trimming pared 5 bases from V and 7 bases from J, leaving 12 bases between. There are 12 residues in the CDR3. The CDR3 sequence: CASSPWEEEQYF. The DNA for the CDR3 is TGTGCCAGCAGCCCCTGGGAGGAGGAGCAGTACTTC.

The rearrangement uses TRBV9 and TRBJ1-4; TRBD1 matches at 8 bases. Trimming at V came to 1 base and at J to 5 bases, leaving 4 bases not matched to a gene. The germline V gene encodes CDR1 SGDLS and CDR2 YYNGEE. The CDR3 length is 15 residues. The CDR3 here is CASSVQGQENEKLFF. In nucleotides, the CDR3 is TGTGCCAGCAGCGTACAGGGACAGGAGAATGAAAAACTGTTTTTT.

V is TRBV7-9 and J is TRBJ2-2; 7 positions match TRBD1. With 5 bases clipped from V and 6 bases from J, the junction kept 6 bases outside the gene matches. CDR1 is SEHNR, CDR2 FQNEAQ, per germline (reference sequence). The CDR3 is made up of 14 amino acids. The CDR3 nucleotides read TGTGCCAGCAGCCCACAGGGGTATCCCGGGGAGCTGTTTTTT. Translated, it gives CASSPQGYPGELFF. Full variable domain (missing parts from reference TRBV7-9 and TRBJ2-2): DTGVSQNPRHKITKRGQNVTFRCDPISEHNRLYWYRQTLGQGPEFLTYFQNEAQLEKSRLLSDRFSAERPKGSFSTLEIQRTEQGDSAMYLCASSPQGYPGELFFGEGSRLTVL.

The chain recombines TRBV30 with TRBJ1-5, with D possibly matching TRBD1 (5 bases). V lost 0 bases and J lost 0, with 15 bases in between. Germline V CDR1 and CDR2: GTSNPN, SVGIG (reference sequence). The CDR3 runs 17 residues. The CDR3 loop is CAWSVSGWGSSNQPQHF. The CDR3, as DNA: TGTGCCTGGAGTGTATCTGGTTGGGGCAGTAGCAATCAGCCCCAGCATTTT.

V and J are TRBV3-1 (or the pseudogene TRBV3-2) and TRBJ1-2, with 7 bases matching TRBD1. V lost 4 bases and J lost 5; bases outside the gene matches: 10. The CDR3 loop spans 15 amino acids. The germline CDR1 and CDR2 sequences are LGHDT and YNNKEL (reference sequence). CDR3 region: CASSPSDRAHYGYTF. CDR3 bases: TGTGCCAGCAGCCCCTCCGACAGGGCACATTATGGCTACACCTTC.

This sequence joins TRBV15 and TRBJ2-3; weak D call: TRBD2 (5 bases). Germline assignment: CDR1 LNHNV and CDR2 YYDKDF (reference sequence). Trimming took 1 base from V and 3 from J, leaving 8 bases between them. The CDR3 runs 14 residues. This chain's CDR3 is CATSRGEGTDTQYF. CDR3 bases: TGTGCCACCAGCAGAGGCGAGGGTACAGATACGCAGTATTTT.

In this sample, this clone turned up once. The identical CDR3 is also encoded by other nucleotide sequences in the sample. This chain connects TRBV30 to TRBJ1-2, with D possibly being TRBD1 (5 bases). With 0 bases removed from V and 5 bases from J, the gap between germline ends came to 10 bases. CDR1 is GTSNPN, CDR2 SVGIG, per germline (reference sequence). The CDR3 consists of 13 residues. DNA for the CDR3: TGTGCCTGGAGTGTACGGGGGAATTATGGCTACACCTTC. This translates into CAWSVRGNYGYTF. Full variable domain (outside the CDR3, taken from reference TRBV30 and TRBJ1-2): SQTIHQWPATLVQPVGSPLSLECTVEGTSNPNLYWYRQAAGRGLQLLFYSVGIGQISSEVPQNLSASRPQDRQFILSSKKLLLSDSGFYLCAWSVRGNYGYTFGSGTRLTVV.

The J gene is TRBJ2-3, the V gene TRBV10-3; 8 positions match TRBD1. J was trimmed by 4 bases and V by 6 bases; bases with no gene match: 21. Germline assignment: CDR1 ENHRY and CDR2 SYGVKD. The CDR3 totals 19 residues. The CDR3 sequence is CAIRVDRGRGGAISDTQYF. For the CDR3, the DNA is TGTGCCATCAGAGTAGACAGGGGTCGAGGCGGGGCAATATCAGATACGCAGTATTTT.